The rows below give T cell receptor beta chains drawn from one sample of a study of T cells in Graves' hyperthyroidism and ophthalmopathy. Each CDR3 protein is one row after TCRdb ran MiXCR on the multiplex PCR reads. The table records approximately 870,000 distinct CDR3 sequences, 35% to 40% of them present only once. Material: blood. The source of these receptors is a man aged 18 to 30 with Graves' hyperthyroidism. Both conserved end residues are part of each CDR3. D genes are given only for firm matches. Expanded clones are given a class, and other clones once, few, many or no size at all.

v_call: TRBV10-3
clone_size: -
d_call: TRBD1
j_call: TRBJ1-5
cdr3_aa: CAIQGGLDQPQHF
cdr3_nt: TGTGCCATCCAGGGGGGATTGGATCAGCCCCAGCATTTT

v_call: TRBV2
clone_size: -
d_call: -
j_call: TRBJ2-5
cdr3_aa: CASSQDLQGQETQYF
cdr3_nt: TGTGCCAGCAGCCAAGATCTACAGGGCCAAGAGACCCAGTACTTC

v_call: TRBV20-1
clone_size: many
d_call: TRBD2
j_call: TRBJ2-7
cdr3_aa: CSANRDYTYEQYF
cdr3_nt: TGCAGTGCTAACCGGGACTATACCTACGAGCAGTACTTC

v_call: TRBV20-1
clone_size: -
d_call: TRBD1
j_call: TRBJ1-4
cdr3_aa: CSARPDREELFF
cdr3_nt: TGCAGTGCTAGACCGGACAGGGAAGAACTGTTTTTT

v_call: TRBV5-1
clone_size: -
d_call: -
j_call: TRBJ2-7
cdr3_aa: CASSLGLGAYEQYF
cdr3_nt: TGCGCCAGCAGCTTGGGACTAGGGGCCTACGAGCAGTACTTC

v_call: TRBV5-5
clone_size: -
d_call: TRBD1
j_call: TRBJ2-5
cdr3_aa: CASSLDRAAETQYF
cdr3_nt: TGTGCCAGCAGCCTGGACAGGGCCGCCGAGACCCAGTACTTC

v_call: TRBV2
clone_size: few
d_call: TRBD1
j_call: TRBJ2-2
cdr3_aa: CASSEAGTANTGELFF
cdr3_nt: TGTGCCAGCAGTGAAGCGGGGACAGCGAACACCGGGGAGCTGTTTTTT

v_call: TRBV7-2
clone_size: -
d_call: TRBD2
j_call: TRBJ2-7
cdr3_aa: CASSLEGLAGSYEQYF
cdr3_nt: TGTGCCAGCAGCTTAGAGGGACTAGCGGGATCCTACGAGCAGTACTTC

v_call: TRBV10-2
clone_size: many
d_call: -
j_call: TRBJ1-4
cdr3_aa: CASRAIATNEKLFF
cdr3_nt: TGCGCCAGCCGAGCCATTGCAACTAATGAAAAACTGTTTTTT

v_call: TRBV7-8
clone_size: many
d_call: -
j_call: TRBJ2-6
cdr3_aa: CASSFRRQDPSGANVLTF
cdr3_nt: TGTGCCAGCAGCTTCAGGAGACAGGACCCTTCTGGGGCCAACGTCCTGACTTTC

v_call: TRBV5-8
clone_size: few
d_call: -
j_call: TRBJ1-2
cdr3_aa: CASSSRGSYGGYTF
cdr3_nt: TGTGCCAGCAGCTCCAGGGGAAGCTATGGTGGCTACACCTTC

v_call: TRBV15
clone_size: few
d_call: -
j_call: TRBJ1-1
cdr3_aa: CATSGGRMNTEAFF
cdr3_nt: TGTGCCACCAGCGGGGGGCGGATGAACACTGAAGCTTTCTTT

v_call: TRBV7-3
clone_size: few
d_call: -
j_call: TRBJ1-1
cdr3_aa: CASSPGDGRDTEAFF
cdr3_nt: TGTGCCAGCAGCCCAGGGGACGGCCGGGACACTGAAGCTTTCTTT

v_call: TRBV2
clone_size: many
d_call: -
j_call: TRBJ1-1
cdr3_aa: CASSIPGHLNTEAFF
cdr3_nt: TGTGCCAGCAGCATTCCGGGACACCTGAACACTGAAGCTTTCTTT

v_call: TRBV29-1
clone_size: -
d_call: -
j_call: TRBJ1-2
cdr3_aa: CSALDYGYTF
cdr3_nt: TGCAGCGCTCTGGACTATGGCTACACCTTC

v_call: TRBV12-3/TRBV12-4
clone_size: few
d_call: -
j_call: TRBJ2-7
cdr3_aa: CASSQISDIPQYF
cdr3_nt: TGTGCCAGCAGCCAGATCTCGGACATTCCGCAGTACTTC

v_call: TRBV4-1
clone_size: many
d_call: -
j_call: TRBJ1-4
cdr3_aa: CASSQGNEKLFF
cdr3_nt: TGCGCCAGCAGCCAAGGGAATGAAAAACTGTTTTTT

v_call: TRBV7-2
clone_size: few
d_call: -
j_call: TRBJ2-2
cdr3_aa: CASRPTRTGELFF
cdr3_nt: TGTGCCAGCAGACCAACTAGGACCGGGGAGCTGTTTTTT

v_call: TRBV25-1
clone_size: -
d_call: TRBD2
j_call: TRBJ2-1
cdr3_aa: CASSEMVSGRQNEQFF
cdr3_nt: TGTGCCAGCAGTGAAATGGTCAGCGGGAGGCAAAATGAGCAGTTCTTC

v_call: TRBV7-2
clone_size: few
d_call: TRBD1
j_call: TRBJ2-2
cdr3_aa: CASRDRESTGELFF
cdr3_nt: TGTGCCAGCAGGGACAGGGAGTCAACCGGGGAGCTGTTTTTT

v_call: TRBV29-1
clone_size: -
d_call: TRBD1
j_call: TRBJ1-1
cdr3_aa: CRRGQGTARTEAFF
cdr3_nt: TGCAGACGCGGACAGGGGACGGCGAGGACTGAAGCTTTCTTT

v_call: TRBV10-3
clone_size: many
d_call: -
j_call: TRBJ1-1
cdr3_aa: CAISEPPVNTEAFF
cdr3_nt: TGTGCCATCAGTGAGCCTCCAGTTAACACTGAAGCTTTCTTT